This TCR beta chain was sequenced in a study of blood T cell repertoires in COVID-19. Background on the study: PBMCs, B-cell-depleted T cells, or T cells provided the cDNA or gDNA that made up the material.

V was cut by 0 bases and J by 1 base, with 9 bases left in between. Germline V gene data show CDR1 as MNHEY and CDR2 as SVGEGT. This CDR3 has 16 residues. Clones were read by immunoSEQ multiplex PCR, and TCRdb kept only the in-frame ones, dropping some. Among 52,000 or so clones listed, 87% were seen once. Specimen: peripheral blood. The rearrangement links TRBV6-2 or TRBV6-3 to TRBJ2-2, with a possible D match to TRBD2 (6 bases). This TCR was sampled from a man aged 40-49 years with COVID-19, enrolled during active disease. CDR3 bases: TGTGCCAGCAGTTACTCGCGGGGCGTGAACACCGGGGAGCTGTTTTTT. It codes for CASSYSRGVNTGELFF.